This T cell receptor beta chain originates from a study of T cells after yellow fever vaccination. Study-wide context: In the case of low-cell-number fractions, SMART-Seq v4 Ultra Low Input was used for preparation.

TCRdb recomputed calls from the 5' RACE reads with MiXCR, one row per CDR3 protein. Here the sample spans 550,000 to 750,000 distinct CDR3 sequences, about 14% being singletons. Study-wide findings and caveats: Among primary-vaccination clones, most reappeared after the booster, at roughly 95% for CD4 and around 90% for CD8. There was a possibility that FACS-sorted repertoires contained abundant clonotypes contaminating from the bulk population.

Germline V lookup: CDR1 MNHNS, CDR2 SASEGT. V trimming: 6 bases; J trimming: 2 bases; junction bases outside the gene matches: 6. The CDR3 extends over 14 amino acids. As regards this clonotype: What it binds is not known.

The sample here was PBMCs, taken on the day of the yellow fever booster vaccination. The J gene is TRBJ2-7, the V gene TRBV6-1, with 8 bases matching TRBD2. This receptor was identified in a man aged 30 to 39 who received the YFV17D yellow fever vaccine. The CDR3 region is CASRPPGGTYEQYF. As DNA, the CDR3 is TGTGCCAGCAGACCTCCGGGGGGGACCTACGAGCAGTACTTC.